The rows below give T cell receptor beta chains drawn from one sample of a study of blood T cell repertoires in COVID-19. Clones were read by immunoSEQ multiplex PCR, and TCRdb kept only the in-frame ones, dropping some. The sample lists over 100,000 clones, 70% to 90% seen once, with 1.1% to 1.5% in the top ten. Sequenced sample: peripheral blood. These receptor sequences come from a man in his forties or fifties with acute or convalescent COVID-19. CDR3s include the opening cysteine and the closing phenylalanine or tryptophan. A D gene is named only where the DNA matches it firmly. Expanded clones are given a class, and other clones once, few, many or no size at all.

clone_size	v_call	d_call	j_call	cdr3_nt	cdr3_aa
-	TRBV9	-	TRBJ2-7	TGTGCCAGCAGCTTGGGTACTGGTAGCGGAACTTACGAGCAGTACTTC	CASSLGTGSGTYEQYF
-	TRBV5-6	TRBD1	TRBJ2-2	TGTGCCAGCAGGAACGCGGACAGGATCGGCGGGGAGCTGTTTTTT	CASRNADRIGGELFF
-	TRBV4-3	TRBD1	TRBJ2-2	TGCGCCAGCAGCCAAGATCAAGGGGGCAACACCGGGGAGCTGTTTTTT	CASSQDQGGNTGELFF
once	TRBV7-9	-	TRBJ2-1	TGTGCCAGCAGCTTAGGCAGGGAGGTCGGTGAGCAGTTCTTC	CASSLGREVGEQFF
once	TRBV7-2	TRBD1	TRBJ2-1	TGTGCCAGCAGCTTAGCTGGGACAGGGGCCTACAATGAGCAGTTCTTC	CASSLAGTGAYNEQFF
-	TRBV28	TRBD2	TRBJ2-7	TGTGCCAGCAGTTTAGGTCTAGCGGTCTCCTACGAGCAGTACTTC	CASSLGLAVSYEQYF
-	TRBV6-1	TRBD2	TRBJ2-7	TGTGCCAGCAGTGAAGCGACCAGCGGGGGGTACGAGCAGTACTTC	CASSEATSGGYEQYF
-	TRBV28	-	TRBJ2-7	TGTGCCAGCATGGTAAGGACTCCCTACGAGCAGTACTTC	CASMVRTPYEQYF
-	TRBV27	TRBD1	TRBJ2-3	TGTGCCAGCAGCAGGGACAGCGCCTTCACAGATACGCAGTATTTT	CASSRDSAFTDTQYF
-	TRBV7-2	-	TRBJ2-7	TGTGCCAGCAGCACCTCAGGGTTGGGGGGTCTGGAGCAGTACTTC	CASSTSGLGGLEQYF
-	TRBV5-6	-	TRBJ1-2	TGTGCCAGCAGCTTGGCGGGGGGCAGAAACTATGGCTACACCTTC	CASSLAGGRNYGYTF
-	TRBV6-1	TRBD1	TRBJ1-1	TGTGCCAGCAGTGAATCGTACAGGGGATATATGACTGAAGCTTTCTTT	CASSESYRGYMTEAFF
-	TRBV11-2	TRBD2	TRBJ2-1	TGTGCCAGCAGCTTAGTTGGGGTAGCGGGGACCTACAATGAGCAGTTCTTC	CASSLVGVAGTYNEQFF
-	TRBV18	TRBD1	TRBJ1-4	TGTGCCAGCTCACGGGGACAGCTTAATGAAAAACTGTTTTTT	CASSRGQLNEKLFF
-	TRBV18	TRBD1	TRBJ1-2	TGTGCCAGCTCACCGGGACAGGGATTTGATGGCTACACCTTC	CASSPGQGFDGYTF
-	TRBV30	TRBD2	TRBJ2-5	TGTGCCTGGTGCCAATTTTCAGCGGGAGGTCGGAAGACCCAGTACTTC	CAWCQFSAGGRKTQYF
-	TRBV3-1/TRBV3-2	-	TRBJ2-5	TGTGCCAGCAGCCAAGATCAGGTTGCGGAGACCCAGTACTTC	CASSQDQVAETQYF
-	TRBV27	-	TRBJ1-2	TGTGCCAGCAGAACAACAGCTTCGGCGTGGGGCTACACCTTC	CASRTTASAWGYTF
few	TRBV4-2	TRBD2	TRBJ2-1	TGTGCCAGCAGCCGGGGACTAGCGGGATACGAGGAGCAGTTCTTC	CASSRGLAGYEEQFF
once	TRBV2	TRBD2	TRBJ2-5	TGTGCCAGCAGTGAAGCGTACGGGGGGGAGACCCAGTACTTC	CASSEAYGGETQYF
-	TRBV4-1	-	TRBJ2-6	TGCGCCAGCAGCTTCTCACAGGGCGGTGGGGCCAACGTCCTGACTTTC	CASSFSQGGGANVLTF
-	TRBV5-1	-	TRBJ1-4	TGCGCCAGCAGCTTAGAAAGGGGTGAAAAACTGTTTTTT	CASSLERGEKLFF
-	TRBV18	-	TRBJ1-1	TGTGCCAGCTCACCACTGGAGGGAACGAACACTGAAGCTTTCTTT	CASSPLEGTNTEAFF
-	TRBV6-5	-	TRBJ2-5	TGTGCCAGCAAATTCGGGGCGGGATCAGAAGAGACCCAGTACTTC	CASKFGAGSEETQYF
-	TRBV18	-	TRBJ2-2	TGTGCCAGCTCACCGCGCCAGAGGGCTGGTCCCGGGGAGCTGTTTTTT	CASSPRQRAGPGELFF
-	TRBV28	TRBD1	TRBJ2-3	TGTGCCAGCAGCGGTACAGGGGCTAGCACAGATACGCAGTATTTT	CASSGTGASTDTQYF
-	TRBV7-8	TRBD1	TRBJ1-6	TGTGCCAGCAGCTCAACCGGGACAGTTAATTCACCCCTCCACTTT	CASSSTGTVNSPLHF
-	TRBV7-9	TRBD1	TRBJ1-1	TGTGCCAGCAAGGGACAGGACTTTCGAGCAGAAGCTTTCTTT	CASKGQDFRAEAFF
-	TRBV4-2	TRBD2	TRBJ2-5	TGTGCCAGCAGCCATGCCCCGCCTAGCGGGGGGGAGGTAGAGACCCAGTACTTC	CASSHAPPSGGEVETQYF